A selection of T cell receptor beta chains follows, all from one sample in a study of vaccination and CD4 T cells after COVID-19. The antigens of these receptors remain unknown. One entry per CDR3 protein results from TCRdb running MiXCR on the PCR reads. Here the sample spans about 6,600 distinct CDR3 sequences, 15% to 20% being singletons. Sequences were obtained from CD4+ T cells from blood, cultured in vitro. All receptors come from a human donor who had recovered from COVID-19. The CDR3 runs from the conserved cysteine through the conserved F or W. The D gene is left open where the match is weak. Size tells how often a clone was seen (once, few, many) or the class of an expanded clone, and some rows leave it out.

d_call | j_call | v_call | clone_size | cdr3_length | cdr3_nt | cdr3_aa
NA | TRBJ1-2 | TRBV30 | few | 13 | TGTGCCTGGAGTGACAGTAAAGACTATGGCTACACCTTC | CAWSDSKDYGYTF
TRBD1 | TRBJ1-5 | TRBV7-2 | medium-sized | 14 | TGTGCCAGCAGCCACAGGGGGCGGAATCAGCCCCAGCATTTT | CASSHRGRNQPQHF
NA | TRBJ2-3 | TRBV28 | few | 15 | TGTGCCAGCAGGCCACCGGGACCGGGCTTAGATACGCAGTATTTT | CASRPPGPGLDTQYF
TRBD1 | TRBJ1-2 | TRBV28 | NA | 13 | TGTGCCAGCAGTCCCCCGGGACAGGGGGTACACACCTTC | CASSPPGQGVHTF
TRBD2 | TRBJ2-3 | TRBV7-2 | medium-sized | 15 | TGTGCCGTTACTAGCGGCCTTTATTGGGGAGATACGCAGTATTTT | CAVTSGLYWGDTQYF
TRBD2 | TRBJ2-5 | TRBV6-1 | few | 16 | TGTGCCAGCAGTGCCGTGTTGGCGGGAGGTGGGGAGACCCAGTACTTC | CASSAVLAGGGETQYF
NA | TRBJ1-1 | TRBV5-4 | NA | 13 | TGTGCCAGCAGCTTGGACAGGGATGGGGAAGCTTTCTTT | CASSLDRDGEAFF
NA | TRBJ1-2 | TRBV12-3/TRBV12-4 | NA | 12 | TGTGCCAGCAGTTGGCAGAACTATGGCTACACCTTC | CASSWQNYGYTF
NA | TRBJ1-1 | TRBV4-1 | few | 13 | TGCGCCAGCAGCCACGTAATAAACACTGAAGCTTTCTTT | CASSHVINTEAFF
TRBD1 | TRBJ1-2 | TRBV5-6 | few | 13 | TGTGCCAGCAGCCGGACAGGGATCTATGGCTACACCTTC | CASSRTGIYGYTF
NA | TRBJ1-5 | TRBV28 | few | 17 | TGTGCCAGCAGTCCACCTCAACTGAGGGTGATGGGTCAGCCCCAGCATTTT | CASSPPQLRVMGQPQHF
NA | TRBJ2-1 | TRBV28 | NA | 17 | TGTGCCAGCAGTCCGGTAAATCCTGTCGGGTCGCTCAATGAGCAGTTCTTC | CASSPVNPVGSLNEQFF
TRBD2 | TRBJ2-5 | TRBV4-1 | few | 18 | TGCGCCAGCAGCCAAGATCTGTCGCGGGGGGTTTTCCAAGAGACCCAGTACTTC | CASSQDLSRGVFQETQYF
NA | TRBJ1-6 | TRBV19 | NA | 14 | TGTGCCAGTAGTATTGGCAGGGCAAATTCACCCCTCCACTTT | CASSIGRANSPLHF
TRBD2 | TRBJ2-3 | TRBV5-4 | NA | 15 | TGTGCCAGCAGCGCAGCGGGGGGCCGCACAGATACGCAGTATTTT | CASSAAGGRTDTQYF
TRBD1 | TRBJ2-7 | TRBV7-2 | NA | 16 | TGTGCCAGCAGCTTAGACCCTGGACAGGCCGAGCGGGAGCAGTACTTC | CASSLDPGQAEREQYF
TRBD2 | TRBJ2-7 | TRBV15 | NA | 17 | TGTGCCACCAGCAGAGGCAGCGGGAGTTCGGAGGGCTGCGAGCAGTACTTC | CATSRGSGSSEGCEQYF
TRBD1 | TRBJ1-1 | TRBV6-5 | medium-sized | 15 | TGTGCCAGCAGTTCCAGGGGGGGGCGGAACACTGAAGCTTTCTTT | CASSSRGGRNTEAFF